This T cell receptor beta chain appears in the sequencing data of a study of PD-1 blockade in classical Hodgkin lymphoma. Study-wide results and caveats: With respect to the repertoire differences, their causes, possibly disease activity or prior therapy, remain undefined. Relative to healthy donors, newly diagnosed patients reportedly had lower baseline TCR diversity, which was reported as lower still in relapsed/refractory patients.

CDR1 SGHDN and CDR2 FVKESK come from the germline V gene. V dropped 0 bases and J dropped 6 bases, with 16 bases sitting between them. There are 16 residues in the CDR3. Clones were sequenced by immunoSEQ multiplex PCR, and TCRdb holds only the in-frame ones, with some missing. Here the sample spans 25,000 to 35,000 clones, around 94% being singletons. A word on this clone: Antigen: not known.

Noted time point: newly diagnosed, previously untreated cHL patient sample. Untreated, newly diagnosed classical Hodgkin lymphoma PBMCs were comparators. The sequenced material came from peripheral blood mononuclear cells (PBMCs). This receptor was taken from a human donor with classical Hodgkin lymphoma. V gene TRBV14 combines with J gene TRBJ2-3; D is perhaps TRBD2 (6 bases). In DNA form, the CDR3 reads TGTGCCAGCAGCCAAGAAGCGGGCGACCCGGCGGATACGCAGTATTTT. Translation gives CASSQEAGDPADTQYF. The full variable domain, with the rest looked up from reference TRBV14 and TRBJ2-3, is EAGVTQFPSHSVIEKGQTVTLRCDPISGHDNLYWYRRVMGKEIKFLLHFVKESKQDESGMPNNRFLAERTGGTYSTLKVQPAELEDSGVYFCASSQEAGDPADTQYFGPGTRLTVL.